This T cell receptor (beta chain) appears in the sequencing data of a study of T-cell reconstitution after alpha-beta-depleted transplantation in children. Preparation of the TCRbeta library was carried out with unique molecular identifiers. Each CDR3 protein is one row after TCRdb ran MiXCR on the PCR reads. The sample carries approximately 91,000 distinct CDR3 sequences, 7.5% to 9.5% recorded once. V gave up 3 bases and J gave up 3 bases; unmatched junction bases: 7. Per germline, CDR1 ENHRY and CDR2 SYGVKD. This CDR3 is 15 amino acids long. This clonotype was recorded many times. The gene calls are TRBV10-3 and TRBJ2-5; 7 nucleotides match TRBD2. Material: PBMCs from the stem cell graft donor, obtained from the stem cell graft. The receptor was derived from a human donor who donated a stem cell graft to a child with congenital amegakaryocytic thrombocytopenia. Here the CDR3 reads CAISDPSGEEETQYF. The CDR3 DNA follows: TGTGCCATCAGTGACCCTAGCGGAGAAGAAGAGACCCAGTACTTC.